These T cell receptor beta chains were read from a single sample in a study of T-cell reconstitution after alpha-beta-depleted transplantation in children. TCRdb ran MiXCR on the PCR reads and lists one entry per CDR3 protein. The table shows about 130,000 distinct CDR3 sequences, with more than 9.5% occurring only once. The specimen was PBMCs, mostly from graft donor cells, collected 180 days after TCRalphabeta/CD19-depleted stem cell transplant. The receptors were sampled from a girl under two years old who had a stem cell transplant for combined immunodeficiency, so the T cells may come from the graft donor. The conserved cysteine and the conserved F or W are not part of the CDR3 here.

CDR3 protein: SANGGRNLVETQY
J gene: TRBJ2-5
V gene: TRBV20-1

CDR3 protein: ASSLSHPQETQY
J gene: TRBJ2-5
V gene: TRBV27

CDR3 protein: ASSQEGWTSGGAWGGNEQF
J gene: TRBJ2-1
V gene: TRBV4-1

CDR3 protein: ASSRPLGRGGYT
J gene: TRBJ1-2
V gene: TRBV21-1

CDR3 protein: SARDSGRETQY
J gene: TRBJ2-5
V gene: TRBV20-1

CDR3 protein: SVGTGGNTGELF
J gene: TRBJ2-2
V gene: TRBV29-1

CDR3 protein: ASRRDISYGYEQY
J gene: TRBJ2-7
V gene: TRBV5-5

CDR3 protein: ASSPSGGYNEQF
J gene: TRBJ2-1
V gene: TRBV7-8

CDR3 protein: ASSPGTSGTGGEQY
J gene: TRBJ2-7
V gene: TRBV27

CDR3 protein: ASSRRYEQY
J gene: TRBJ2-7
V gene: TRBV7-9

CDR3 protein: ASSGPTRGTDSPLH
J gene: TRBJ1-6
V gene: TRBV2

CDR3 protein: ASSLLAGAPYEQY
J gene: TRBJ2-7
V gene: TRBV5-5

CDR3 protein: ASSFRTGTEQY
J gene: TRBJ2-7
V gene: TRBV12-3/TRBV12-4

CDR3 protein: AISGTPDTQY
J gene: TRBJ2-3
V gene: TRBV10-3

CDR3 protein: ASSIGEPSSYEQY
J gene: TRBJ2-7
V gene: TRBV12-3/TRBV12-4

CDR3 protein: ASSLLEGAHEQF
J gene: TRBJ2-1
V gene: TRBV7-7

CDR3 protein: ASSYYGGPNEKLF
J gene: TRBJ1-4
V gene: TRBV6-2/TRBV6-3

CDR3 protein: ASSVSGGHYGYT
J gene: TRBJ1-2
V gene: TRBV25-1

CDR3 protein: ASRGDRELPYEQY
J gene: TRBJ2-7
V gene: TRBV12-3/TRBV12-4

CDR3 protein: SARTGYSNQPQH
J gene: TRBJ1-5
V gene: TRBV20-1

CDR3 protein: ASSLSATQY
J gene: TRBJ2-5
V gene: TRBV5-6

CDR3 protein: SVTSGRRGYEQY
J gene: TRBJ2-7
V gene: TRBV29-1

CDR3 protein: SALDRNYGYT
J gene: TRBJ1-2
V gene: TRBV20-1

CDR3 protein: SARDQSPHPEGNEQF
J gene: TRBJ2-1
V gene: TRBV20-1

CDR3 protein: ASSLRGDPYEQY
J gene: TRBJ2-7
V gene: TRBV12-3/TRBV12-4

CDR3 protein: ASSSSRLAGADTQY
J gene: TRBJ2-3
V gene: TRBV5-4

CDR3 protein: ASSVALKDSPKSIQY
J gene: TRBJ2-4
V gene: TRBV9

CDR3 protein: ASSPGQIYEQY
J gene: TRBJ2-7
V gene: TRBV18

CDR3 protein: ASSQFSPDRGLYEQY
J gene: TRBJ2-7
V gene: TRBV4-3

CDR3 protein: AISEGDLSNQPQH
J gene: TRBJ1-5
V gene: TRBV10-3

CDR3 protein: ASRGTSSYEQY
J gene: TRBJ2-7
V gene: TRBV27

CDR3 protein: ASDYTHSNQPQH
J gene: TRBJ1-5
V gene: TRBV6-5

CDR3 protein: SAAGGGYEQY
J gene: TRBJ2-7
V gene: TRBV20-1

CDR3 protein: ASSLAPGELF
J gene: TRBJ2-2
V gene: TRBV12-3/TRBV12-4

CDR3 protein: ATSDFGRGRADTQY
J gene: TRBJ2-3
V gene: TRBV24-1

CDR3 protein: ASSLVGTPNTEAF
J gene: TRBJ1-1
V gene: TRBV5-1